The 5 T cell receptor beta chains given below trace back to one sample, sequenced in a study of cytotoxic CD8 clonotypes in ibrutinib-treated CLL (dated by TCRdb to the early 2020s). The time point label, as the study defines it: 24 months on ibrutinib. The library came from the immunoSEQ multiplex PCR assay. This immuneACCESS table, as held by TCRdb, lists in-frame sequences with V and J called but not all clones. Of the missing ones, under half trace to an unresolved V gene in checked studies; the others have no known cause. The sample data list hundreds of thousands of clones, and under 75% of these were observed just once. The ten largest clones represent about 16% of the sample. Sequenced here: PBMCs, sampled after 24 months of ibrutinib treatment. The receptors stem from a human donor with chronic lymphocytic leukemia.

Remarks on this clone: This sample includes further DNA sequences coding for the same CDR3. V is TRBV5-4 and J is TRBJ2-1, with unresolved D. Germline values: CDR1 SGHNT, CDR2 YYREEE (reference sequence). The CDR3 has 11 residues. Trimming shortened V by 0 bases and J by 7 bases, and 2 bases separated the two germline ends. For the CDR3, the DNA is TGTGCCAGCAGCTTGGGGAATGAGCAGTTCTTC. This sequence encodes CASSLGNEQFF.

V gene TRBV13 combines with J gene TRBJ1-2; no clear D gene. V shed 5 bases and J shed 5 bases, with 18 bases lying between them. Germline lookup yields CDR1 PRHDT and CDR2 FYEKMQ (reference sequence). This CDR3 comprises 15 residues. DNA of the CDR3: TGTGCCAGCAGCCAGGAGGAAGTGGGGATGTATGGCTACACCTTC. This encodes CASSQEEVGMYGYTF.

CDR3 in amino acids: CTSSRAWASTYNEQFF. The CDR3 DNA reads as TGCACCAGCAGCCGAGCTTGGGCTAGCACCTACAATGAGCAGTTCTTC. V and J are TRBV1 and TRBJ2-1; the D call TRBD2 from the table was never checked on the DNA. TRBV1 is tagged as a pseudogene. The CDR3 extends over 16 amino acids.

Written as DNA, the CDR3 is TGTGCCAGCAGCCAAGTCCCGTGGGTCGTGGCGCCCTATGGCTACACCTTC. Encoded protein: CASSQVPWVVAPYGYTF. The rearrangement uses TRBV4-2 and TRBJ1-2; no clear D gene. Germline values: CDR1 LGHNA, CDR2 YNFKEQ. This CDR3 spans 17 amino acids. V was clipped by 1 base and J by 4 bases, with 19 bases between them.

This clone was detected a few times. In DNA form, the CDR3 reads TGTGCCACCAGCAGGGACCCCCACGAGGACATTCAGTACTTC. It encodes CATSRDPHEDIQYF. The rearrangement uses TRBV15 and TRBJ2-4, with no clear D. There are 14 residues in the CDR3. Per germline, CDR1 LNHNV and CDR2 YYDKDF (reference sequence). Trimming removed 3 bases from V and 8 bases from J, with 14 bases in between. Variable domain in full (rest from reference TRBV15 and TRBJ2-4): DAMVIQNPRYQVTQFGKPVTLSCSQTLNHNVMYWYQQKSSQAPKLLFHYYDKDFNNEADTPDNFQSRRPNTSFCFLDIRSPGLGDTAMYLCATSRDPHEDIQYFGAGTRLSVL.